The present T cell receptor (beta chain) was sequenced within a study of blood T cells in healthy people across ages. At the level of the study: In model experiments, template switching was able to capture about one barcoded beta molecule for every two T cells that were present.

This clonotype was observed a few times. J lost 3 bases, V lost 1 base, and 9 bases had no gene match. The CDR3 loop spans 17 amino acids. CDR1 is LGHNA and CDR2 is YSLEER in the germline V gene. PCR was performed a second time for about 7 to 11 cycles using a sample-barcoded 5' primer and a J-beta primer mix. TCRdb fed the 5' RACE reads into MiXCR, producing one record per CDR3 protein. There are fewer than 750,000 distinct CDR3 sequences in the sample; around 48% occur only once, and about 22% lies in the top ten. Sequencing was performed on blood. The clonotype was recovered from an elderly man in good health. The rearrangement joins TRBV4-3 to TRBJ2-3; TRBD2 matches at 8 bases. The CDR3 sequence is CASSQAGAGAVTDTQYF. CDR3 coding DNA: TGCGCCAGCAGCCAAGCGGGAGCGGGAGCGGTAACAGATACGCAGTATTTT.